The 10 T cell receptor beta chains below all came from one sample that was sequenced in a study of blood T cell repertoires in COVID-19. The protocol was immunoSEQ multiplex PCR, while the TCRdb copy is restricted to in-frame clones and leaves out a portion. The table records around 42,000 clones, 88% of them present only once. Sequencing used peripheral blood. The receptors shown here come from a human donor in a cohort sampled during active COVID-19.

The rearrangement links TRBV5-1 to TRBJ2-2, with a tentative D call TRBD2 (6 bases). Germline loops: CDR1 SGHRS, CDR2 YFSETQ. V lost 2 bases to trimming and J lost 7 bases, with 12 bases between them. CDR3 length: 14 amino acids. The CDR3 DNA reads TGCGCCAGCAGCTTATCGGGAGAGGGCGGGGAGCTGTTTTTT. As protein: CASSLSGEGGELFF.

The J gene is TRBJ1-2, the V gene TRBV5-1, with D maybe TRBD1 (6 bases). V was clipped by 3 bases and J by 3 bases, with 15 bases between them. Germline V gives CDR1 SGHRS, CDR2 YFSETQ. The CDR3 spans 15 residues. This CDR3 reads CASSWGHGSDYGYTF. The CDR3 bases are TGCGCCAGCAGCTGGGGACATGGTTCGGACTATGGCTACACCTTC.

The CDR3 reads CASSFTPRSSYNSPLHF. DNA of the CDR3: TGCGCCAGCAGCTTCACTCCTAGAAGCTCCTATAATTCACCCCTCCACTTT. The chain has TRBV5-1 and TRBJ1-6, with unresolved D. The CDR3 sequence is 17 residues long. V lost 2 bases and J lost 0, with 12 bases in between. Germline V gene lookup returns CDR1 SGHRS and CDR2 YFSETQ.

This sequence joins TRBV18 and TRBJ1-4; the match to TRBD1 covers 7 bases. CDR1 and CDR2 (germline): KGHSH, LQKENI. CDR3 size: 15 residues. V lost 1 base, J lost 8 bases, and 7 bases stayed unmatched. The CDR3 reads CASSPRGGQNEKLFF. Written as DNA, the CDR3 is TGTGCCAGCTCACCACGAGGGGGACAGAACGAAAAACTGTTTTTT.

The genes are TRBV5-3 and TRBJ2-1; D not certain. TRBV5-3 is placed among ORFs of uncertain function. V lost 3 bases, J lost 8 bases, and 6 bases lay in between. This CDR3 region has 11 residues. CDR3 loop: CARSSTDEQFF. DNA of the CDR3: TGTGCCAGAAGCTCGACTGATGAGCAGTTCTTC.

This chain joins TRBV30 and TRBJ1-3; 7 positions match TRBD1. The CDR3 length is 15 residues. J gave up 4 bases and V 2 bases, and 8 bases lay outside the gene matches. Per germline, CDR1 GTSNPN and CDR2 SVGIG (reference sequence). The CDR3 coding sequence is TGTGCCTGGAGTCCCCACCCGGACAGGGGAAACACCATATATTTT. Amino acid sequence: CAWSPHPDRGNTIYF.

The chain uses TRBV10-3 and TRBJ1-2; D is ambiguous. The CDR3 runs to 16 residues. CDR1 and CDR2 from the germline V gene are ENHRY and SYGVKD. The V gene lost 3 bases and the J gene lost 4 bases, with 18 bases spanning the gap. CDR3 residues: CAISDFGGTIGYGYTF. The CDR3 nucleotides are TGTGCCATCAGTGATTTCGGAGGTACGATCGGCTATGGCTACACCTTC.

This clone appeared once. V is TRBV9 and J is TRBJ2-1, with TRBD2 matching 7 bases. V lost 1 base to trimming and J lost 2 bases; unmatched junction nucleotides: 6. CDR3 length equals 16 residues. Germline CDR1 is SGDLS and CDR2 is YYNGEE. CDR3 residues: CASSVTSVVTYNEQFF. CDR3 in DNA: TGTGCCAGCAGCGTAACTAGCGTTGTGACCTACAATGAGCAGTTCTTC.

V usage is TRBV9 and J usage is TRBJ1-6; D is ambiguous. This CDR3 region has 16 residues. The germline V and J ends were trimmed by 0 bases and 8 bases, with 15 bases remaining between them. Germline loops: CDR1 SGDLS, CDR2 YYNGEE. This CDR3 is CASSVGGRGYDSPLHF. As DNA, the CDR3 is TGTGCCAGCAGCGTAGGAGGGCGGGGATATGATTCACCCCTCCACTTT.

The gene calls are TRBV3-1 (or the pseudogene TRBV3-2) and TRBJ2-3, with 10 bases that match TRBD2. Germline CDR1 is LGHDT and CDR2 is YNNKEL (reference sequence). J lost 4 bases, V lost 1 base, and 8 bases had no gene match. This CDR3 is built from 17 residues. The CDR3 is CASSQGLAGVWADTQYF. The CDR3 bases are TGTGCCAGCAGCCAAGGGCTAGCGGGGGTCTGGGCAGATACGCAGTATTTT.